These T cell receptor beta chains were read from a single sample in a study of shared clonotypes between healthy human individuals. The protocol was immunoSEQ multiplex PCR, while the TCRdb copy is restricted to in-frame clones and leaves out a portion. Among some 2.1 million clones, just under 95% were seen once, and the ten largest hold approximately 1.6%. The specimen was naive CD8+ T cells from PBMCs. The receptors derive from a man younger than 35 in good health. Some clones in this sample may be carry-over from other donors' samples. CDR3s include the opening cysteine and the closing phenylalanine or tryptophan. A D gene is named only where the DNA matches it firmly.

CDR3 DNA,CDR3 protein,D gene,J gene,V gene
TGCGCCAGCAGCCAAGTGGACAGGGTGCCCTACGAGCAGTACTTC,CASSQVDRVPYEQYF,TRBD1,TRBJ2-7,TRBV4-1
TGTGCCAGCAGCCCACCCCGGGACATGCATCAGCCCCAGCATTTT,CASSPPRDMHQPQHF,NA,TRBJ1-5,TRBV28
TGCAGCGTCTCATACCTAAACCGAGGATACACCGGGGAGCTGTTTTTT,CSVSYLNRGYTGELFF,NA,TRBJ2-2,TRBV29-1
TGTGCCAGCAGTTGGGGTTCCTCCTACAATGAGCAGTTCTTC,CASSWGSSYNEQFF,NA,TRBJ2-1,TRBV27
TGTGCCACCAGCAGAGATCGAATGTGGACGGGAGACCACAATGAGCAGTTCTTC,CATSRDRMWTGDHNEQFF,NA,TRBJ2-1,TRBV15
TGCGCCAGCAGTGAGTTACGGGGCGGGGAGCTGTTTTTT,CASSELRGGELFF,NA,TRBJ2-2,TRBV10-1
TGTGCCAGCAGCGTACCGGTCAGCGGGAGTCCGGATACGCAGTATTTT,CASSVPVSGSPDTQYF,TRBD2,TRBJ2-3,TRBV9
TGTGCCAGCAGCCAAGTTGTGGACCCGAGGGATGAGCAGTTCTTC,CASSQVVDPRDEQFF,NA,TRBJ2-1,TRBV4-2
TGTGCCAGCAGCGCTCGAAGCCAGCCCCAGCATTTT,CASSARSQPQHF,NA,TRBJ1-5,TRBV13
TGTGCCAGCAGTTTTCGTCGATACCAAGGAACAGATACGCAGTATTTT,CASSFRRYQGTDTQYF,NA,TRBJ2-3,TRBV27
TGTGCCAGCAGCATACTCCGCACACTCTATGGCTACACCTTC,CASSILRTLYGYTF,NA,TRBJ1-2,TRBV21-1
TGTGCCAGCAGCTCCCTCGGACTAGCGGGAGTGTGGTCCTACGAGCAGTACTTC,CASSSLGLAGVWSYEQYF,TRBD2,TRBJ2-7,TRBV11-1
TGTGCCAGCAGCTTAGATGCGGGGGGGTCCTACAATGAGCAGTTCTTC,CASSLDAGGSYNEQFF,TRBD2,TRBJ2-1,TRBV11-3
TGTGCCAGCAGCTTAGGGCGGACCAGCTCCTACGAGCAGTACTTC,CASSLGRTSSYEQYF,NA,TRBJ2-7,TRBV11-2
TGTGCCAGCAGTGAATATAGGACTAGCGGATCCTACGAGCAGTACTTC,CASSEYRTSGSYEQYF,TRBD2,TRBJ2-7,TRBV6-1
TGTGCCAGCAGCTTCGGGCTCATCTACGAGCAGTACTTC,CASSFGLIYEQYF,NA,TRBJ2-7,TRBV5-5
TGTGCCAGCAGTTGGGACAGCAAATCCCCCTACGAGCAGTACTTC,CASSWDSKSPYEQYF,TRBD1,TRBJ2-7,TRBV6-1
TGTGCCAGCAGTGACAGCTTACCGGGACTAGCGGGAGGTACCGGGGAGCTGTTTTTT,CASSDSLPGLAGGTGELFF,TRBD2,TRBJ2-2,TRBV6-1
TGTGCCAGCAGCAGAGAGACAGGGCACGACGAGCAGTACTTC,CASSRETGHDEQYF,TRBD1,TRBJ2-7,TRBV9
TGTGCCAGCAGCCACGGGCTAGCGTACGAGCAGTACTTC,CASSHGLAYEQYF,NA,TRBJ2-7,TRBV7-9
TGTGCCAGCAGCTTGGGACTAGCGGGAGGGAATGAGCAGTTCTTC,CASSLGLAGGNEQFF,TRBD2,TRBJ2-1,TRBV5-5
TGTGCCAGCAGGAGAAGACAGAGCCAAGAGACCCAGTACTTC,CASRRRQSQETQYF,NA,TRBJ2-5,TRBV6-5